This TCR beta chain was recovered during a study of blood T cell repertoires in COVID-19. The CDR3 extends over 14 amino acids. Trimming removed 4 bases from V and 8 bases from J; junction bases left unmatched: 6. The germline gives CDR1 LNHDA, CDR2 SQIVND (reference sequence). Data came from immunoSEQ multiplex PCR; TCRdb stores just in-frame clones and leaves some out. This repertoire shows 140,000 or so clones, approximately 80% found once; its top ten account for roughly a tenth. The chain links TRBV19 to TRBJ2-2, with 8 positions matching TRBD1. The TCR comes from a man in his fifties or sixties with active or convalescent COVID-19. The specimen sequenced was peripheral blood. CDR3 region: CASSTGQGLGELFF. For the CDR3, the DNA is TGTGCCAGTAGTACCGGACAGGGCTTGGGGGAGCTGTTTTTT.